These 21 T cell receptor beta chains came from one sample sequenced in a study of spatial heterogeneity in lung cancer. Time point denoted: sample taken at primary tumor resection. Unsorted tumor, nontumor lung tissue or cryopreserved PBMC supplied the whole RNA. TCRdb passed the 5' RACE reads through MiXCR, listing each CDR3 protein once. The sample records 30,000 to 40,000 distinct CDR3 sequences, approximately 5.2% being singletons. Sequences were derived from PBMCs, sampled at surgery. These receptor sequences come from a female donor with early-stage non-small cell lung cancer.

At least ten counts were recorded for this clonotype. The V gene is TRBV7-3, the J gene TRBJ2-6; maybe TRBD2 (5 bases). Trimming stripped 4 bases from V and 2 bases from J, with 9 bases between. Per germline, CDR1 SGHTA and CDR2 FQGTGA. This CDR3 comprises 15 residues. In nucleotides, the CDR3 is TGTGCCAGCAGCTCCCCGAGGGCTGGGGCCAACGTCCTGACTTTC. This encodes CASSSPRAGANVLTF.

This clonotype showed up many times. The chain joins TRBV5-1 to TRBJ2-3; TRBD2 agrees at 9 bases. J was trimmed by 6 bases and V by 1 base; bases with no gene match: 9. Germline V gives CDR1 SGHRS, CDR2 YFSETQ. CDR3 length: 16 amino acids. The DNA of the CDR3 is TGCGCCAGCAGCTTGCCACTTCTAGCGGGGTACGATACGCAGTATTTT. This encodes CASSLPLLAGYDTQYF.

This clonotype was found many times. The CDR3 DNA reads TGCAGTGCTAGAGTAGCGGGGGGGCAGAGGGAGACCCAGTACTTC. Translation: CSARVAGGQRETQYF. The chain uses TRBV20-1 and TRBJ2-5, with 11 positions matching TRBD2. V trimming: 1 base; J trimming: 5 bases; junction bases outside the gene matches: 6. The CDR3 is 15 residues long. Per the germline V gene, CDR1 is DFQATT and CDR2 is SNEGSKA (reference sequence).

Many counts were recorded for this clonotype. The chain uses TRBV7-6 and TRBJ2-3; tentative D call: TRBD2 (6 bases). Between the trimmed V and J ends, which lost 5 bases and 8 bases, there was a span of 14 bases. The germline V gene encodes CDR1 SGHVS and CDR2 FNYEAQ. This CDR3 has 13 residues. The CDR3 DNA is TGTGCCAGCAGCCCTGGGACTGGGGGTACGCAGTATTTT. Amino acids: CASSPGTGGTQYF.

In its sample, this clonotype was seen many times. This chain joins TRBV4-1 and TRBJ2-5, with D possibly being TRBD1 or TRBD2 (5 bases each). Deletions cut 0 bases from V and 5 bases from J, with 16 bases between. CDR1 and CDR2 (germline): MGHRA, YSYEKL. The CDR3 is made up of 16 amino acids. Here the CDR3 reads CASSQEGTPVVETQYF. In DNA, the CDR3 is TGCGCCAGCAGCCAAGAAGGGACCCCGGTGGTGGAGACCCAGTACTTC.

This clonotype was found many times. J is TRBJ2-1 and V is TRBV5-1, with 8 bases fitting TRBD1. This CDR3 comprises 15 residues. CDR1 is SGHRS, CDR2 YFSETQ, per germline. The V gene end was trimmed by 1 base and the J gene end by 3 bases; junction bases not matched to a gene: 3. The CDR3 nucleotides are TGCGCCAGCAGCTTGCGACAGGGGATCTACAATGAGCAGTTCTTC. The encoded protein is CASSLRQGIYNEQFF. The variable domain in full, with the rest retrieved from reference TRBV5-1 and TRBJ2-1, is KAGVTQTPRYLIKTRGQQVTLSCSPISGHRSVSWYQQTPGQGLQFLFEYFSETQRNKGNFPGRFSGRQFSNSRSEMNVSTLELGDSALYLCASSLRQGIYNEQFFGPGTRLTVL.

This clonotype was counted only a few times. The chain recombines TRBV7-3 with TRBJ2-3, with D perhaps matching TRBD2 (5 bases). Trimming removed 4 bases at V and 6 bases at J, with 8 bases between. The CDR3 consists of 12 residues. Germline CDR1 and CDR2: SGHTA and FQGTGA. CDR3: CASSSGMDTQYF. The CDR3 DNA is TGTGCCAGCAGCTCCGGGATGGATACGCAGTATTTT.

At least ten counts were recorded for this clonotype. This chain uses TRBV19 with TRBJ2-1; 10 nucleotides line up with TRBD2. Looked up from germline, CDR1 is LNHDA and CDR2 is SQIVND (reference sequence). Trimming at V came to 4 bases and at J to 4 bases, leaving 7 bases not matched to a gene. This CDR3 has 16 amino acids. CDR3 DNA: TGTGCCAGTAGTACCTTAGCGGGGGGCCTTTACAATGAGCAGTTCTTC. Translated, it gives CASSTLAGGLYNEQFF.

This clonotype was detected many times. The rearrangement links TRBV6-1 to TRBJ1-3, with D possibly TRBD1 on 5 matching bases. The CDR3 extends over 15 amino acids. CDR1 is MNHNS, CDR2 SASEGT, per germline. V was shortened by 1 base and J by 11 bases, with 18 bases between the two germline ends. The CDR3 protein is CASSEEFSLRGPIYF. CDR3 in DNA: TGTGCCAGCAGTGAAGAGTTCTCCCTAAGGGGACCCATATATTTT.

The rearrangement uses TRBV11-3 and TRBJ2-1, with D possibly being TRBD2 (6 bases). Germline V gene sequence: CDR1 SGHNT, CDR2 YENEEA. The length of the CDR3 is 15 residues. V was clipped by 2 bases and J by 6 bases, with 14 bases between them. The CDR3 region has the DNA TGTGCCAGCAGCTTAAGGCCCGGGACTTTCAATGAGCAGTTCTTC. Residues: CASSLRPGTFNEQFF.

There are many counts of this clonotype. The chain joins TRBV7-9 to TRBJ2-7; D remains ambiguous. Germline CDR1 and CDR2: SEHNR and FQNEAQ (reference sequence). This CDR3 spans 11 amino acids. V dropped 0 bases and J dropped 6 bases, with 3 bases sitting between them. The CDR3 spells CASSLAPEQYF. CDR3 nucleotide sequence: TGTGCCAGCAGCTTAGCCCCCGAGCAGTACTTC.

This clonotype showed up many times. This chain connects TRBV7-2 to TRBJ2-2; D is unclear. The CDR3 runs to 13 residues. Germline values: CDR1 SGHTA, CDR2 FQGNSA. Between the trimmed V and J ends, which lost 1 base and 4 bases, there was a span of 4 bases. The CDR3 loop is CASSLVSTGELFF. As DNA, the CDR3 is TGTGCCAGCAGCTTAGTGTCCACCGGGGAGCTGTTTTTT.

This clonotype was seen many times. The genes are TRBV9 and TRBJ1-3; possible D gene TRBD1, 6 bases. The V and J ends lost 4 bases and 0 bases respectively, with 14 bases between them. CDR1 and CDR2 (germline): SGDLS, YYNGEE. The CDR3 sequence is 16 residues long. CDR3 sequence reads: CASSLDSSPSGNTIYF. CDR3 DNA sequence: TGTGCCAGCAGCCTGGACAGTTCCCCCTCTGGAAACACCATATATTTT.

This clonotype was found many times. This chain connects TRBV10-3 to TRBJ2-7; TRBD2 agrees at 14 bases. This CDR3 region has 16 residues. CDR1 is ENHRY and CDR2 is SYGVKD in the germline V gene. Losses at the gene ends were 0 bases for V and 7 bases for J; bases not matched to a gene: 5. The CDR3 here is CAISESNGLAGGEQYF. DNA for the CDR3: TGTGCCATCAGTGAGTCGAACGGACTAGCGGGGGGTGAGCAGTACTTC.

This clonotype was found many times. This sequence joins TRBV29-1 and TRBJ2-5; possibly TRBD1 or TRBD2 for D (5 bases each). V was pared by 4 bases and J by 7 bases, with 13 bases between. Per the germline V gene, CDR1 is SQVTM and CDR2 is ANQGSEA. The CDR3 has 12 residues. The CDR3 region has the DNA TGCAGCGTTGTTTGGGGGATGGGGACCCAGTACTTC. Translating it yields CSVVWGMGTQYF.

The chain recombines TRBV7-2 with TRBJ2-5, with 8 bases identical to TRBD1. V gave up 4 bases and J gave up 4 bases; unmatched junction bases: 14. The length of the CDR3 is 17 residues. Germline V gene sequence: CDR1 SGHTA, CDR2 FQGNSA. CDR3 residues: CASSSTRQGAGGETQYF. The CDR3 nucleotides are TGTGCCAGCAGCTCTACACGTCAGGGGGCCGGGGGAGAGACCCAGTACTTC.

The gene calls are TRBV19 and TRBJ2-3; possibly TRBD1 or TRBD2 for D (5 bases each). Trimming removed 9 bases at V and 1 base at J, with 14 bases between. The germline CDR1 and CDR2 sequences are LNHDA and SQIVND (reference sequence). The CDR3 loop spans 14 amino acids. The CDR3 DNA is TGTGCCAGCAGCCGGGACGGGCGCACAGATACGCAGTATTTT. It translates to CASSRDGRTDTQYF.

The chain employs TRBV20-1 and TRBJ2-5, with D possibly TRBD1 on 6 matching bases. Germline V gene sequence: CDR1 DFQATT, CDR2 SNEGSKA (reference sequence). Trimming removed 4 bases at V and 4 bases at J, with 19 bases between. This CDR3 region has 15 residues. CDR3 DNA sequence: TGCAGTGCTATAGGGACAAGCCATGGGGTAGAGACCCAGTACTTC. Translated: CSAIGTSHGVETQYF.

Ten or more counts support this clonotype. The chain carries TRBV11-2 and TRBJ1-1; no definite D call. Germline loops: CDR1 SGHAT, CDR2 FQNNGV. V was clipped by 1 base and J by 3 bases, with 6 bases between them. CDR3 length equals 13 residues. CDR3 residues: CASSLAGYTEAFF. In nucleotides, the CDR3 is TGTGCCAGCAGCTTAGCTGGGTACACTGAAGCTTTCTTT.

This clonotype was seen at least ten times. V and J are TRBV11-1 and TRBJ2-2; tentatively, D is TRBD2 (6 bases). Germline loops: CDR1 SGHAT, CDR2 FQDESV (reference sequence). Trimming left V 6 bases short and J 3 bases short, with 17 bases between. The CDR3 runs 16 residues. The CDR3 is CASSRPSGLYTGELFF. CDR3 DNA: TGTGCCAGCAGTCGTCCCTCGGGACTGTACACCGGGGAGCTGTTTTTT.

A few counts support this clonotype. The chain couples TRBV7-3 to TRBJ2-3; the match to TRBD2 covers 14 bases. CDR1 SGHTA and CDR2 FQGTGA come from the germline V gene. The V segment lost 5 bases and the J segment 1 base; nucleotides outside the gene matches: 8. This CDR3 is built from 18 residues. This CDR3 reads CASSPQGLAGERTDTQYF. CDR3 in DNA: TGTGCCAGCAGCCCACAGGGACTAGCGGGGGAGCGCACAGATACGCAGTATTTT. Complete variable domain (other parts from reference TRBV7-3 and TRBJ2-3): GAGVSQTPSNKVTEKGKYVELRCDPISGHTALYWYRQSLGQGPEFLIYFQGTGAADDSGLPNDRFFAVRPEGSVSTLKIQRTERGDSAVYLCASSPQGLAGERTDTQYFGPGTRLTVL.